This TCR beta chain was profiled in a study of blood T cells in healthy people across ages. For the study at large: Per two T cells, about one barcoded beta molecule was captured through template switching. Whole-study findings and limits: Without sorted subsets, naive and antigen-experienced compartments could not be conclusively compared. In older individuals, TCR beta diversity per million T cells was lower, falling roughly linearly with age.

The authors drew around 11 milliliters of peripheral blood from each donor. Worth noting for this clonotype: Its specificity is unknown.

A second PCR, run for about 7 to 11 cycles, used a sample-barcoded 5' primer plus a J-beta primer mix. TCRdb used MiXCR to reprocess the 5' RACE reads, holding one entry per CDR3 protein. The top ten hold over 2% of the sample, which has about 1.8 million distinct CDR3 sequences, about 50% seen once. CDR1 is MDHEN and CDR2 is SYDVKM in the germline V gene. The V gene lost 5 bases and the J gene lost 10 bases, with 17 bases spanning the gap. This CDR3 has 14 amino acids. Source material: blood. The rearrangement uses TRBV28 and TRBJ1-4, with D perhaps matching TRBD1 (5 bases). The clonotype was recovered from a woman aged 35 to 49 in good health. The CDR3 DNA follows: TGTGCCAGCAGTCTGAGGGGACGGCCAGGAAAACTGTTTTTT. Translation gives CASSLRGRPGKLFF.